This T cell receptor delta chain emerged from a study of Vδ1+ human thymocytes. Points from the study as a whole: Thymic TRG and TRD repertoires appeared highly polyclonal, with Gaussian CDR3 length distributions.

With respect to this clone: Its antigen is still unknown.

CDR3 length: 18 residues. The V and J ends lost 4 bases and 1 base, in that order; junction bases with no gene match: 13. Looked up from germline, CDR1 is TSWWSYY and CDR2 is QGS. The template was reverse-transcribed extracted RNA. CDR3 amplicons came from multiplex PCR with pooled V-gene forward and constant-region reverse primers. TCRdb re-called clones from the multiplex PCR reads via CATT. This table holds about 55,000 delta-chain clones, 15% to 20% found once. The chain carries TRDV1 and TRDJ1, with 9 bases matching TRDD3. The receptor comes from a boy under two years old who had congenital heart surgery. Material: Vdelta1+ gamma-delta thymocytes from the thymus. Indicated subset: FACS-sorted CD3+ TCRalphabeta- TCRVdelta1+ TCRVdelta2- thymocytes. CDR3 coding DNA: TGTGCTCTTGGGGTACCTAGAGCGGGGATACGCGGCACCGATAAACTCATCTTT. Translated, it gives CALGVPRAGIRGTDKLIF.